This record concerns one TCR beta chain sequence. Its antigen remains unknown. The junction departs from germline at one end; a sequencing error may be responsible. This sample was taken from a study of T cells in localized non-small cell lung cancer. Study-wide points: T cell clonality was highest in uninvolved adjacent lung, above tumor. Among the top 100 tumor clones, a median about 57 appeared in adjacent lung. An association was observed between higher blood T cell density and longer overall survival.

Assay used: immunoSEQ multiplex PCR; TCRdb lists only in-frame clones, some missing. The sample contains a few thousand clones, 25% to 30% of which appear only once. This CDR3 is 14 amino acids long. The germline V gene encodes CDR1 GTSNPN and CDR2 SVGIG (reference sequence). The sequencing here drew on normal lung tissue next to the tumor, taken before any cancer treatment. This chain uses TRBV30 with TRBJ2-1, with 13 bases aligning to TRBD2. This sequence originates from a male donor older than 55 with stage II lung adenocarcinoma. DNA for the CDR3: TGTGCCTGGAGTATAGCCCGACTAGCGGGGGGCCCGCTCTTC. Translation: CAWSIARLAGGPLF.